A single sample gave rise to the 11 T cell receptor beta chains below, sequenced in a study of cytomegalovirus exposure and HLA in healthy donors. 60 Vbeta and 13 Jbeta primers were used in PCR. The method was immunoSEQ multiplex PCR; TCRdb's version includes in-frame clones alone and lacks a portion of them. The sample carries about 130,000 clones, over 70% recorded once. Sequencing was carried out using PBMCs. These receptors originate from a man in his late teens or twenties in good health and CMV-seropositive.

This CDR3 is CASSLGGTGITGELFF. The CDR3 coding sequence is TGCGCCAGCAGCTTGGGGGGGACAGGGATCACCGGGGAGCTGTTTTTT. The chain couples TRBV5-1 to TRBJ2-2, with TRBD1 matching over 9 bases. CDR1 and CDR2 from the germline V gene are SGHRS and YFSETQ. CDR3 length equals 16 residues. After removal of 0 bases from V and 4 bases from J, the junction contained 4 bases not matched to a gene.

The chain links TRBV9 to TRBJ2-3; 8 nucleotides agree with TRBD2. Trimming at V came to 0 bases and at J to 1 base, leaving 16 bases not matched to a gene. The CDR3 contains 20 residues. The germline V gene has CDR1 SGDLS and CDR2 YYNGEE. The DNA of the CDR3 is TGTGCCAGCAGCGTAGAGTCAGCGGGAGTCGGTGGATGGGGCACAGATACGCAGTATTTT. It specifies CASSVESAGVGGWGTDTQYF.

The CDR3 DNA reads TGTGCCAGCAACCCGAGAGCGGGGGATCAAGAGACCCAGTACTTC. Translating it yields CASNPRAGDQETQYF. V gene TRBV5-6 combines with J gene TRBJ2-5, with 8 bases identical to TRBD2. V lost 6 bases and J lost 2; bases outside the gene matches: 9. The CDR3 is made up of 15 amino acids. Germline V CDR1 and CDR2: SGHDT, YYEEEE.

The CDR3 region is CASSHLAGGLSYEQYF. The CDR3 DNA follows: TGCGCCAGCAGCCACCTAGCGGGGGGGCTTTCCTACGAGCAGTACTTC. J is TRBJ2-7 and V is TRBV4-1; 12 bases align to TRBD2. V shed 3 bases and J 1 base; nucleotides not matched to a gene: 4. Looked up from germline, CDR1 is MGHRA and CDR2 is YSYEKL. CDR3 length equals 16 residues.

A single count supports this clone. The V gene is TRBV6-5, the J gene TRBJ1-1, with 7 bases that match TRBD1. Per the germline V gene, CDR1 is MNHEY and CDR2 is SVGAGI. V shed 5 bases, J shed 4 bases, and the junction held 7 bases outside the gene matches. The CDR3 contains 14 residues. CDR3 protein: CASSDWYRGTEAFF. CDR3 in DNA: TGTGCCAGCAGTGACTGGTACAGGGGCACTGAAGCTTTCTTT.

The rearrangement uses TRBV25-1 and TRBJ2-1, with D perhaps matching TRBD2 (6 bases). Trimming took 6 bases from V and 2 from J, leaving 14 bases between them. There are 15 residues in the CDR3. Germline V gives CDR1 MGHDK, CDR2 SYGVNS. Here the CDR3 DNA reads TGTGCCAGCAGCTCCCCCCGGGAGACCTACAATGAGCAGTTCTTC. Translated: CASSSPRETYNEQFF.

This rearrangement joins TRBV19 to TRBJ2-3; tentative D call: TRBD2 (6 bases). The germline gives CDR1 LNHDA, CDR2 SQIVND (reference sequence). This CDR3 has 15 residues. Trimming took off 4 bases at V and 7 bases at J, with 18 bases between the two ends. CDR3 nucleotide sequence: TGTGCCAGTAGTACACAAAAGGGACTCGGAAATACGCAGTATTTT. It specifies CASSTQKGLGNTQYF. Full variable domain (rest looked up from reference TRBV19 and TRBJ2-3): DGGITQSPKYLFRKEGQNVTLSCEQNLNHDAMYWYRQDPGQGLRLIYYSQIVNDFQKGDIAEGYSVSREKKESFPLTVTSAQKNPTAFYLCASSTQKGLGNTQYFGPGTRLTVL.

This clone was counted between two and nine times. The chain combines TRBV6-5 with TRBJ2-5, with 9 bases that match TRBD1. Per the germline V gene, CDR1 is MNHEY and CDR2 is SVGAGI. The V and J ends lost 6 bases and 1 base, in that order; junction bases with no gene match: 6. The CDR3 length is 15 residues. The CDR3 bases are TGTGCCAGCAGCCAGCCGGGACAGGGCCAAGAGACCCAGTACTTC. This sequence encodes CASSQPGQGQETQYF.

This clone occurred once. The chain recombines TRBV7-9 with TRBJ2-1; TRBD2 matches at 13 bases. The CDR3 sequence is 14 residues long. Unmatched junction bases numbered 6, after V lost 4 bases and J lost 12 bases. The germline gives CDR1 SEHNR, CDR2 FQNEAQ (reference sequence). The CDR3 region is CASSSGGLAGVQFF. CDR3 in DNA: TGTGCCAGCAGCTCCGGTGGACTAGCGGGGGTGCAGTTCTTC.

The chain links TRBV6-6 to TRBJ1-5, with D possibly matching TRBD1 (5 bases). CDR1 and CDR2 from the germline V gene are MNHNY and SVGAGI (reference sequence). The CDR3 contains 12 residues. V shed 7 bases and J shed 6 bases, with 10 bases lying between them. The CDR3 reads CASNGGSQPQHF. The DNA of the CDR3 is TGTGCCAGCAATGGGGGGAGTCAGCCCCAGCATTTT.

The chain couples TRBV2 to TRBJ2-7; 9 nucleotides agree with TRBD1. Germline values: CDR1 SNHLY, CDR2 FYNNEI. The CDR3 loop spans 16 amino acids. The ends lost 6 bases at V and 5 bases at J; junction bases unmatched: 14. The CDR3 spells CASSPWTGVKFDEQYF. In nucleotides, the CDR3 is TGTGCCAGCAGCCCTTGGACAGGGGTTAAATTTGACGAGCAGTACTTC.